The 2 T cell receptor beta chains below were found in one sample sequenced in a study of Ad26.COV2.S vaccination and SARS-CoV-2 variants. Documented treatment: about 20 received Ad26.COV2.S at low or high dose, single or two shots; a few received placebo; per-sample allocation not given. Material that was analyzed had been drawn on day 63 after the first vaccine or placebo injection. Sequencing was performed with immunoSEQ multiplex PCR; in TCRdb, only in-frame clones are kept and a portion is missing. The table has just under 250,000 clones, approximately 88% seen once; the top ten hold around a tenth. This material consisted of peripheral blood, taken in a trial of Ad26.COV2.S vaccine versus placebo. Source of these receptors: a person between 18 and 65 years old who received the Ad26.COV2.S COVID-19 vaccine or a placebo.

The CDR3 coding sequence is TGCGCCAGCAGCTCGCAGGGGATCGGAACTGAAGCTTTCTTT. Protein: CASSSQGIGTEAFF. This chain joins TRBV5-1 and TRBJ1-1; tentatively, D is TRBD1 (6 bases). The V end lost 3 bases, the J end lost 5 bases, and 14 bases lay between the germline ends. The CDR3 is made up of 14 amino acids. CDR1 and CDR2 (germline): SGHRS, YFSETQ.

This clone occurred a few times. V and J are TRBV7-3 and TRBJ2-7; TRBD1 aligns across 9 bases. The germline gives CDR1 SGHTA, CDR2 FQGTGA. The CDR3 runs to 14 residues. The J segment lost 0 bases and the V segment lost 3 bases, leaving 0 bases of the junction unmatched. The CDR3 DNA reads as TGTGCCAGCAGCTTGGACAGGGGCTCCTACGAGCAGTACTTC. It is translated as CASSLDRGSYEQYF.